This T cell receptor (beta chain) originates from a study of OX40 agonist ivuxolimab in advanced cancers. Study overall: Earlier anti-PD-1, anti-PD-L1 or anti-CTLA-4 therapy was permitted; about 39% had received some.

Repertoires were generated with immunoSEQ multiplex PCR, while TCRdb's copy carries only in-frame clones and drops some. The table includes roughly 120,000 clones, around 92% detected once. No patient had autoimmune disease or received systemic immunosuppression. Blood got drawn at baseline, again on cycle 4 day 1, and then on cycle 7 day 1. The CDR3 has 18 residues. V lost 0 bases and J 5 bases, leaving 21 bases between the germline ends. Germline-derived CDR1 and CDR2 are MNHEY and SMNVEV (reference sequence). This clone has only one observation. The gene calls are TRBV27 and TRBJ2-3; D possibly matches TRBD1 or TRBD2 (5 bases each). The sample consisted of CD4+ or CD8+ T cells sorted from blood, taken in a trial of the OX40 agonist ivuxolimab. The TCR sequence derives from an adult with an advanced solid tumor such as melanoma, head and neck, liver or kidney cancer. The CDR3 nucleotides are TGTGCCAGCAGTTTATCGAGTTGGAAGGCCCCGAGGGGAGATACGCAGTATTTT. Its protein product is CASSLSSWKAPRGDTQYF.